The clone carrying this T cell receptor beta chain was detected only a few times. The antigen remains unidentified. TCR cDNA received a 3' ligated oligonucleotide that carried a UMI. J lost 2 bases, V lost 6 bases, and 7 bases had no gene match. The CDR3 totals 15 residues. CDR1 is SNHLY and CDR2 is FYNNEI in the germline V gene. Amplification of ligated cDNA took four PCR rounds with SP2 and nested alpha and beta constant primers. Reverse transcription of blood and skin TCR RNA was primed at alpha and beta constant regions. Each CDR3 protein is one row after TCRdb ran MiXCR on the 5' RACE reads. The sample lists more than 50,000 distinct CDR3 sequences; about 7% were seen once. This entry belongs to a study of naive and memory T cell subsets. Study-wide points: Potentially, T cell activation and differentiation skew this RNA-based measurement.

The TCR originated in a male donor in good health. This chain links TRBV2 with TRBJ2-7; 10 nucleotides align to TRBD1. Here the CDR3 DNA reads TGTGCCAGCAGGGGGACAGGGGTTACAACCTACGAGCAGTACTTC. Translated: CASRGTGVTTYEQYF.